A selection of T cell receptor beta chains follows, all from one sample in a study of OX40 agonist ivuxolimab in advanced cancers. Assay: immunoSEQ multiplex PCR; the TCRdb copy retains only in-frame clones and omits some. The data show about 84,000 clones, roughly 80% seen once. Sequenced material: CD4+ or CD8+ T cells sorted from blood, taken in a trial of the OX40 agonist ivuxolimab. These TCRs come from an adult with an advanced solid tumor such as melanoma, head and neck, liver or kidney cancer. Each CDR3 is given with its conserved first and last residue. The D gene is left open where the match is weak. The size entry is marked missing in some rows and otherwise reads once, few, many or a size class.

d_gene	j_gene	abundance	v_gene	CDR3aa	CDR3nt
NA	TRBJ1-5	NA	TRBV9	CASSPTGKQPQHF	TGTGCCAGCAGCCCCACAGGGAAACAGCCCCAGCATTTT
TRBD1	TRBJ1-1	NA	TRBV11-2	CAGARTGVNTEAFF	TGTGCCGGCGCCAGAACAGGGGTTAACACTGAAGCTTTCTTT
NA	TRBJ1-3	NA	TRBV7-6	CASSLALGREISGNTIYF	TGTGCCAGCAGCTTAGCGCTAGGCAGGGAAATAAGCGGAAACACCATATATTTT
TRBD2	TRBJ2-7	NA	TRBV6-5	CASSYRLAGGVYEQYF	TGTGCCAGCAGTTACCGCCTAGCGGGGGGGGTTTACGAGCAGTACTTC
NA	TRBJ2-6	NA	TRBV7-6	CASSRGSGANVLTF	TGTGCCAGCTCCCGGGGGTCTGGGGCCAACGTCCTGACTTTC
NA	TRBJ1-3	NA	TRBV4-3	CASSQDSDGNTIYF	TGCGCCAGCAGCCAAGACTCAGACGGAAACACCATATATTTT
NA	TRBJ2-3	NA	TRBV30	CAWSVRADGTDTQYF	TGTGCCTGGAGTGTACGAGCGGACGGCACAGATACGCAGTATTTT
NA	TRBJ1-1	NA	TRBV19	CATSPIQGNTEAFF	TGTGCCACCTCACCTATCCAGGGGAACACTGAAGCTTTCTTT
TRBD1	TRBJ1-2	NA	TRBV10-3	CAIEEGALRGYTF	TGTGCCATCGAAGAGGGGGCGCTTAGAGGCTACACCTTC
NA	TRBJ2-7	NA	TRBV5-4	CASSLAAQDSYEQYF	TGTGCCAGCAGCTTGGCGGCGCAAGACTCCTACGAGCAGTACTTC
TRBD1	TRBJ1-1	NA	TRBV4-2	CASSTGTVGTEAFF	TGTGCCAGCAGCACCGGGACAGTCGGCACTGAAGCTTTCTTT
TRBD1	TRBJ1-4	few	TRBV19	CASSMDRGREKLFF	TGTGCCAGTAGTATGGATAGGGGGCGAGAAAAACTGTTTTTT
NA	TRBJ1-2	NA	TRBV7-2	CASSSGPYGYTF	TGTGCCAGCAGCTCAGGTCCCTATGGCTACACCTTC
TRBD2	TRBJ2-3	NA	TRBV7-2	CASSLRLAGGDTQYF	TGTGCCAGCAGCCTTCGACTAGCGGGGGGGGATACGCAGTATTTT
NA	TRBJ1-6	NA	TRBV19	CASSPGRTYNSPLHF	TGTGCCAGTAGCCCCGGACGGACATATAATTCACCCCTCCACTTT
NA	TRBJ1-2	NA	TRBV7-3	CASSPSPGAGGYTF	TGTGCCAGCAGCCCCTCCCCCGGGGCGGGTGGCTACACCTTC